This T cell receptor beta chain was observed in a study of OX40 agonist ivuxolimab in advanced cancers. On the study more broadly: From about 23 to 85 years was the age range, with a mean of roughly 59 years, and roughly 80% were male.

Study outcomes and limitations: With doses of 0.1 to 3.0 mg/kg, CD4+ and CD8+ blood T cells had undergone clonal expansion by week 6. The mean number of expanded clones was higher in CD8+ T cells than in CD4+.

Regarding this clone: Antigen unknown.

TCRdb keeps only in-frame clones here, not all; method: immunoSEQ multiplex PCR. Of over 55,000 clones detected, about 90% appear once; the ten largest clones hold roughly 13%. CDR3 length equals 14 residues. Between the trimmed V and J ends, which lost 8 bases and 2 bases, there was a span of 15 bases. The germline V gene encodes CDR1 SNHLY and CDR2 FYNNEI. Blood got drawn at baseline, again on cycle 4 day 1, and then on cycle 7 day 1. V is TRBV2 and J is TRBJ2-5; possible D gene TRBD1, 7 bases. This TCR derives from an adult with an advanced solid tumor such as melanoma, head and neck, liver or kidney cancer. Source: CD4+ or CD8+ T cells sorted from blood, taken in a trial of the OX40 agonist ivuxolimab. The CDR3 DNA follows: TGTGCCAGCGCAGGGGGGAACTCACAAGAGACCCAGTACTTC. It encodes CASAGGNSQETQYF.